This T cell receptor beta chain was captured by sequencing in a study of OX40 agonist ivuxolimab in advanced cancers. This CDR3 comprises 16 residues. Trimming removed 5 bases from V and 4 bases from J, with 20 bases in between. The germline CDR1 and CDR2 sequences are SGHVS and FNYEAQ. Sequencing was performed with immunoSEQ multiplex PCR; in TCRdb, only in-frame clones are kept and a portion is missing. Here the sample spans about 150,000 clones, 85% to 95% being singletons. This clone was seen only once. Specimen: CD4+ or CD8+ T cells sorted from blood, collected in a trial of the OX40 agonist ivuxolimab. This clonotype was obtained from an adult with an advanced solid tumor such as melanoma, head and neck, liver or kidney cancer. The gene calls are TRBV7-6 and TRBJ1-1; maybe TRBD1 (5 bases). In nucleotides, the CDR3 is TGTGCCAGCAGCCGTGACCCCCTAGGGGTGTCCACTGAAGCTTTCTTT. It translates to CASSRDPLGVSTEAFF.